This T cell receptor (beta chain) appears in the sequencing data of a study of T cell repertoires in cytomegalovirus infection (dated by TCRdb to between 2018 and 2020). For context, the study as a whole: Donor HLA type was relevant to the analysis, as public TCR beta signatures indicated carriage of CMV infection together with the matching HLA type.

Notes on this clonotype: The clone's antigen remains unknown. The sample holds no much larger clone one base away, and base qualities are not on file.

TCRdb records Illumina HiSeq 1500 as the sequencer. TCRdb handled the public reads itself, with Q25 trimming in fastp and clone calling in MiXCR, and kept productive beta chains. Every CDR3 protein is listed once, alongside the most common genes and DNA of its rows. For this sample the table gives hundreds of thousands of distinct CDR3 sequences, of which 24% were detected only once. The top ten hold roughly 8% of the sample. The junction shows trimming of 3 bases on V and 1 base on J, plus 6 bases between the germline ends. Inclusive of the bounding cysteine and phenylalanine, the CDR3 is 13 residues long. Only CDR3 DNA is held: 39 bases, read in frame from base 1. Looking up the germline V gene yields CDR1 ENHRY and CDR2 SYGVKD. Points the paper makes about the study in general: The ex vivo response was dominated by HLA-C-restricted CMV-specific TCR beta clonotypes, and the single most frequent clonotype in two of eight donors was supplied by these HLA-C-restricted clonotypes. In both this cohort and an independent roughly 350-donor cohort, the cumulative frequency of public TCR beta family members distinguished carriers of CMV infection plus the relevant HLA type.

This TCR came from a human donor in good health (CMV status not recorded). Some clones in this sample may be carry-over from other donors' samples. The rearranged segments are TRBV10-3 and TRBJ1-1, with no reliable assignment of the D segment. Sequenced input: CD8+ T cells from PBMCs. Here the CDR3 is given as CAISDMANTEAFF. The DNA is as follows: TGTGCCATCAGTGATATGGCGAACACTGAAGCTTTCTTT.